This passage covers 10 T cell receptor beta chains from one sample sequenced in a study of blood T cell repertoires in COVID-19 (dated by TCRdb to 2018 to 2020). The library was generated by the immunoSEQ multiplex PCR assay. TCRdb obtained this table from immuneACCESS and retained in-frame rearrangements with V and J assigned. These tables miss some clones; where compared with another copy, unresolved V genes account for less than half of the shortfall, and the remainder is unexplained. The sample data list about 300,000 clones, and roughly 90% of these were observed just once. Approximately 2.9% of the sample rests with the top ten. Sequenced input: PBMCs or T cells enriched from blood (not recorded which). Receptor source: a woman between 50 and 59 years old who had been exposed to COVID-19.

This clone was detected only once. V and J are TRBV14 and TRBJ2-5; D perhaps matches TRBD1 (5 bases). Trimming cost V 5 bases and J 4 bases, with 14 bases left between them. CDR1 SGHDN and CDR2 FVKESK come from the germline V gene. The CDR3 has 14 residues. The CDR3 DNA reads TGTGCCAGCAGCATACGACGGACAATAGAGACCCAGTACTTC. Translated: CASSIRRTIETQYF. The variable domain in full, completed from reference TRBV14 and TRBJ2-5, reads EAGVTQFPSHSVIEKGQTVTLRCDPISGHDNLYWYRRVMGKEIKFLLHFVKESKQDESGMPNNRFLAERTGGTYSTLKVQPAELEDSGVYFCASSIRRTIETQYFGPGTRLLVL.

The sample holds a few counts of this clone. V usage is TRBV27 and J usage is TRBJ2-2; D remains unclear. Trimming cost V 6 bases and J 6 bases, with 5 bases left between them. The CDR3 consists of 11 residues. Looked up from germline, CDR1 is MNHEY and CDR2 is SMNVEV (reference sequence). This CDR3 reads CASRGAGELFF. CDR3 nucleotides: TGTGCCAGCAGGGGCGCCGGGGAGCTGTTTTTT.

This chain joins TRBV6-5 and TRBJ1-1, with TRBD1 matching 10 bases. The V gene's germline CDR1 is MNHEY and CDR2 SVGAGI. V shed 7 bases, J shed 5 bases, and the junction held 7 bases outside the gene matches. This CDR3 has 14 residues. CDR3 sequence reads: CASTRQGARTEAFF. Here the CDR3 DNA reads TGTGCCAGCACAAGACAGGGGGCGAGGACTGAAGCTTTCTTT.

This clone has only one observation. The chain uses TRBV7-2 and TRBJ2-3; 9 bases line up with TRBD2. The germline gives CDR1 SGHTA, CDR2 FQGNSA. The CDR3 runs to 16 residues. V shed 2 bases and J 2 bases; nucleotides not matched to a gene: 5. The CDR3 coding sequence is TGTGCCAGCAGCTTACCAGCGGGGGGTTACACAGATACGCAGTATTTT. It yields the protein CASSLPAGGYTDTQYF.

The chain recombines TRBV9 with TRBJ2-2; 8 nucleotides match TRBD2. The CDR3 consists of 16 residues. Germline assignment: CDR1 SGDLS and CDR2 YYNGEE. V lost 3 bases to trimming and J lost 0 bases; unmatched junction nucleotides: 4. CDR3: CASSATGLANTGELFF. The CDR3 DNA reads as TGTGCCAGCAGCGCCACGGGACTAGCGAACACCGGGGAGCTGTTTTTT. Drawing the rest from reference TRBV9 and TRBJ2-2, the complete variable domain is DSGVTQTPKHLITATGQRVTLRCSPRSGDLSVYWYQQSLDQGLQFLIQYYNGEERAKGNILERFSAQQFPDLHSELNLSSLELGDSALYFCASSATGLANTGELFFGEGSRLTVL.

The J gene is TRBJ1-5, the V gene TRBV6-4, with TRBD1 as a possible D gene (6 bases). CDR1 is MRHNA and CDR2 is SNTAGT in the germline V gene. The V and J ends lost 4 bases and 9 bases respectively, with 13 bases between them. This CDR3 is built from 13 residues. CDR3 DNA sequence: TGTGCCAGCAGTGTGGAACAGGGCCGGCCCCAGCATTTT. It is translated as CASSVEQGRPQHF.

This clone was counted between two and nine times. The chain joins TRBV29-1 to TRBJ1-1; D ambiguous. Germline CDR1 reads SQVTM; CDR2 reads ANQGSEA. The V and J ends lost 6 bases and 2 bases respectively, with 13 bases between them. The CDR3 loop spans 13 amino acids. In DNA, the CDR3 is TGCAGCGTCAGCGGCAACCTTAACACTGAAGCTTTCTTT. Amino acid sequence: CSVSGNLNTEAFF.

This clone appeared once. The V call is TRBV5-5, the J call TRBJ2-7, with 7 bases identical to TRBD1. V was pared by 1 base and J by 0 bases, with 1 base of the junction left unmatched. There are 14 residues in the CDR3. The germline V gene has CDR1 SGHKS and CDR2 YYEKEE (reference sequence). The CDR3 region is CASSLRDSSYEQYF. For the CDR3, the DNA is TGTGCCAGCAGCTTGCGGGACAGCTCCTACGAGCAGTACTTC.

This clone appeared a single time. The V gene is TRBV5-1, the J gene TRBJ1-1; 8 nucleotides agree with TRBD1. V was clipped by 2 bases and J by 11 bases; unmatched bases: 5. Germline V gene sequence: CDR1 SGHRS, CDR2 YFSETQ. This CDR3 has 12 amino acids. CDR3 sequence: CASSLTGQEAFF. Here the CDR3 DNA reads TGCGCCAGCAGCTTAACGGGACAGGAGGCTTTCTTT.

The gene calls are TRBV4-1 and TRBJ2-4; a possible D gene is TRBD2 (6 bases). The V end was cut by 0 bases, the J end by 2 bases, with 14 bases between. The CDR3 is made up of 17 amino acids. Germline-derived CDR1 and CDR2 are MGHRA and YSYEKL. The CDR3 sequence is CASSQDTSRGTKNIQYF. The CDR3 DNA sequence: TGCGCCAGCAGCCAAGACACAAGCCGGGGGACCAAAAACATTCAGTACTTC.